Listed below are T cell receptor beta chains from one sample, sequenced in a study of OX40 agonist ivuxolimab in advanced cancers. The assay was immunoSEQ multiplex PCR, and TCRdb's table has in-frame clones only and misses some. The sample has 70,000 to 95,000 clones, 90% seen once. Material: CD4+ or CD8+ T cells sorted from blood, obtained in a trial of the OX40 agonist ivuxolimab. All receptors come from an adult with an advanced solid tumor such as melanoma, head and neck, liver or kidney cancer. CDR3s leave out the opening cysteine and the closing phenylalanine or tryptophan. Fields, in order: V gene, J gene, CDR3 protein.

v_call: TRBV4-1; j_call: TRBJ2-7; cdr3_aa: ASSQVGQGANEQY
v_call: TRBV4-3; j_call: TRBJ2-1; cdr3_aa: ASSHLSGTSSNEQF
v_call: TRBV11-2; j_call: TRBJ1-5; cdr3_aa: ASSADRVNQPQH
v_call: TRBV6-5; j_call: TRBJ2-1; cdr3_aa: ASSYLDRNGIKF
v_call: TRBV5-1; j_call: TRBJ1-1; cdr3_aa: ASSLQGNTEAF
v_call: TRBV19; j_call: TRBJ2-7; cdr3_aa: ASSIGEGEVDEQY
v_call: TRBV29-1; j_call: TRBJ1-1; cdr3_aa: SVGIQLEAF
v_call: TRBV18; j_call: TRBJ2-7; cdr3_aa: ASSPGGTDEQY
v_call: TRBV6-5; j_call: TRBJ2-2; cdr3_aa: ASSYIRGVTGELF
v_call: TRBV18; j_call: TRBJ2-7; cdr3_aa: ASSPGSYEQY
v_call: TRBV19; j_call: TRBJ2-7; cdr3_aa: ASSPGTSGNSYEQY
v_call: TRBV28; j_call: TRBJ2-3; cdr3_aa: ASSSPTGGLTDTQY
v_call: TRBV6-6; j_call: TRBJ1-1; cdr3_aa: ASSFLGVNTEAF
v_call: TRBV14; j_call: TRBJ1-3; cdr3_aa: ASSQGYRTYSGNTIY
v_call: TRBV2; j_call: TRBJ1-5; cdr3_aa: ASSELTGNQPQH
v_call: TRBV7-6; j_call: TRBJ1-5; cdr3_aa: ASSLGPGQPQH
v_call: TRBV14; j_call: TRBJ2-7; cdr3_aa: ASSQLQGKNHEQY
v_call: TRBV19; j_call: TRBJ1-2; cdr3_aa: ASSRAGYGYT
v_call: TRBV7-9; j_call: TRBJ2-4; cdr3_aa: ASGRENIQY
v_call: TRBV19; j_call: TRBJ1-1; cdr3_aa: ASKLSNLMNTEAF
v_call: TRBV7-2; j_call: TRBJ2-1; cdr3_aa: ASSLRMSNNEQF
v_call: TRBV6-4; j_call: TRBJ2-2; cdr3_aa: ASSPGTNTGELF
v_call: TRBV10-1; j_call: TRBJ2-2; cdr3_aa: ASGQENTGELF
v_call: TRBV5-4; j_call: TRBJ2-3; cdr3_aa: ASSLVDTQY
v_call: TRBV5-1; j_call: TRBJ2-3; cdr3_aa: ASSLPLAGPSTDTQY
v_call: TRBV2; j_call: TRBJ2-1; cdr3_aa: ASRRDLGHNEQF
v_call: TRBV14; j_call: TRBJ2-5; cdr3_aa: ASSLGGATQY
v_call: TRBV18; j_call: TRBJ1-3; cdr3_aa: ASSPQGQLGNTIY
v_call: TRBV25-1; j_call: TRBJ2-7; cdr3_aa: ASSGPGTLLYEQY
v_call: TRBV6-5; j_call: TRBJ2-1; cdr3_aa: ASSNYQYNEQF
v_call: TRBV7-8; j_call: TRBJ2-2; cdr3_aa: ASSKGWLATGELF
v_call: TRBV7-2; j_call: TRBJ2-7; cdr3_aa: ASSLGVAGGYEQY
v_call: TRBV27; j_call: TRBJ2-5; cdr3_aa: ASSPQYQETQY
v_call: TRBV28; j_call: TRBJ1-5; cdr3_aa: ASSNRAQGNQPQH
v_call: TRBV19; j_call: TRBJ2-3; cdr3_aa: ASSLTSGKEGTQY
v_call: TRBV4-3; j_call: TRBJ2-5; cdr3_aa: ASSQGPAPGTQY
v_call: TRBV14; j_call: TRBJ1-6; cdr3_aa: ASSHGTGVSPLH
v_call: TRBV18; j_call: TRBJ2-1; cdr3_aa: ASSASGTGVNEQF
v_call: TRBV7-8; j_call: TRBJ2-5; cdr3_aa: ASSAREETQY
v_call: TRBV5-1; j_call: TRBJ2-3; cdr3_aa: ASGIGLGTDTQY
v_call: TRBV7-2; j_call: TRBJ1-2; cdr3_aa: ASSTAQRSNYGYT
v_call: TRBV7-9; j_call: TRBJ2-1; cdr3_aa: ASSLVQGAANEQF
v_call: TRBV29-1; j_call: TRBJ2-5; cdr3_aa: SVERDRGETQY
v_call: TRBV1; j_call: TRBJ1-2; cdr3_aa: TSSQGRGGGGGYT